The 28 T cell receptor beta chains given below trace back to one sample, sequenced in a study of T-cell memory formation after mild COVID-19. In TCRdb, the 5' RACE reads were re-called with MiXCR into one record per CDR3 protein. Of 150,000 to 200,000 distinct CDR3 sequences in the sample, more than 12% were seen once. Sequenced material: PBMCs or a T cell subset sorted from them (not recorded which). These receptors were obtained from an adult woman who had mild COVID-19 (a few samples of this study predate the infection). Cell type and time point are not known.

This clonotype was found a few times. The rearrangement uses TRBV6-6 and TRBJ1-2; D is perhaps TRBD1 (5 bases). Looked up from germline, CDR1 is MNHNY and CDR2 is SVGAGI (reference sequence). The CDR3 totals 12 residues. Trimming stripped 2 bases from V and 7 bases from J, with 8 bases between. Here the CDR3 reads CASSYGDGGYTF. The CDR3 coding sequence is TGTGCCAGCAGTTACGGGGACGGTGGCTACACCTTC.

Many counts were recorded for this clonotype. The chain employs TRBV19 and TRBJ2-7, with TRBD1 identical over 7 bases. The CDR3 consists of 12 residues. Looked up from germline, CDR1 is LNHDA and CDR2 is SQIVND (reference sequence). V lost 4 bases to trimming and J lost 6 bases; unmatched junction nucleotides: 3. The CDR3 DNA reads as TGTGCCAGTAGTACAGGGGGTGGCGAGCAGTACTTC. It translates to CASSTGGGEQYF.

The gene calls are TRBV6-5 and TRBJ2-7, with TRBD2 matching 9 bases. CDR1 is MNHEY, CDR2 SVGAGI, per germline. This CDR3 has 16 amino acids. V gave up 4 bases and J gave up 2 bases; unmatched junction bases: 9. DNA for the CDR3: TGTGCCAGCAGTTCCCGCGGCGGCGGGAGGGCCTACGAGCAGTACTTC. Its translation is CASSSRGGGRAYEQYF.

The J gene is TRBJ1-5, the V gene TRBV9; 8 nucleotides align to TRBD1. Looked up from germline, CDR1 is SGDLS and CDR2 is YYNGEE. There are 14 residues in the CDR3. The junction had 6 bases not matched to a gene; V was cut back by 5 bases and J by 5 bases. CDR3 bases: TGTGCCAGCAGTGCTGGACAGGGAGATCAGCCCCAGCATTTT. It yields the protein CASSAGQGDQPQHF.

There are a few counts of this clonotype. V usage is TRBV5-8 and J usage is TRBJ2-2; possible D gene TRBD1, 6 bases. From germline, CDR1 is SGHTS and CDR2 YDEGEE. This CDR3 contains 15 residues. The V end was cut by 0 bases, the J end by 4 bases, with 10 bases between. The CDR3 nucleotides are TGTGCCAGCAGCTTGGGGCAGGGGAGCACCGGGGAGCTGTTTTTT. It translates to CASSLGQGSTGELFF.

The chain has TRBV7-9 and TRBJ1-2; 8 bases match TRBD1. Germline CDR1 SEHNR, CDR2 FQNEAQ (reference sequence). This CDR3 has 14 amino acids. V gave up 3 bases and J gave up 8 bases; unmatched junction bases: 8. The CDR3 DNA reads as TGTGCCAGCAGCTTGAGCAGGGGGCAGGAAGGCTACACCTTC. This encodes CASSLSRGQEGYTF.

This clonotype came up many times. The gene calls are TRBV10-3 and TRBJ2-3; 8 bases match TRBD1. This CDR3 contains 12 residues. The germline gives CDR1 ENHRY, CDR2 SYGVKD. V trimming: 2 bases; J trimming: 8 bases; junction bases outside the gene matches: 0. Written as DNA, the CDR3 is TGTGCCATCAGTGAGGACAGGGGTACGCAGTATTTT. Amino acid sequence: CAISEDRGTQYF.

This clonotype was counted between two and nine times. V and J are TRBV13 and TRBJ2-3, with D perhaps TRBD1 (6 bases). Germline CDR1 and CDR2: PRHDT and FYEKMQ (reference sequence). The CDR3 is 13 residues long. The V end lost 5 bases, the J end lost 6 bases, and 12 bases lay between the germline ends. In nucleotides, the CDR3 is TGTGCCAGCAGCACCAGGGGTGACGATACGCAGTATTTT. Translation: CASSTRGDDTQYF.

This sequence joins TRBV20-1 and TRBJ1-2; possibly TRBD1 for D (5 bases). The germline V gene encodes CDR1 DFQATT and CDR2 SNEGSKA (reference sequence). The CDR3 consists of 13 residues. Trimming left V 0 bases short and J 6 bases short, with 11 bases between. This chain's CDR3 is CSARDWGRDGYTF. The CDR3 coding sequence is TGCAGTGCTAGAGACTGGGGGAGGGATGGCTACACCTTC.

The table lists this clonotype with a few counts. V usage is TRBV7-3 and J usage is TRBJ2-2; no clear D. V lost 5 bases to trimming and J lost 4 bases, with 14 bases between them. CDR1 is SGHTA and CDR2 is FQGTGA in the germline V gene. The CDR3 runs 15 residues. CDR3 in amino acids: CASSPQSSATGELFF. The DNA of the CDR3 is TGTGCCAGCAGCCCGCAGAGTAGTGCCACCGGGGAGCTGTTTTTT.

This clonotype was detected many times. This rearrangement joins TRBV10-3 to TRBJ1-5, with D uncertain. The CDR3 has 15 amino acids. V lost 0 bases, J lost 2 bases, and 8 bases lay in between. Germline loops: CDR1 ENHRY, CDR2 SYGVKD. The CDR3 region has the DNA TGTGCCATCAGTGAGTCGATTAGGGGCAATCAGCCCCAGCATTTT. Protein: CAISESIRGNQPQHF.

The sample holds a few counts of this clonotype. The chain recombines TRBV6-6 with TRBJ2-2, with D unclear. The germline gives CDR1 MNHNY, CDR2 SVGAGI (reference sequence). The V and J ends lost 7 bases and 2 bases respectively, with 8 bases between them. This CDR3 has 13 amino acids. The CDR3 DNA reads TGTGCCAGCAATAGGCATAACACCGGGGAGCTGTTTTTT. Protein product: CASNRHNTGELFF.

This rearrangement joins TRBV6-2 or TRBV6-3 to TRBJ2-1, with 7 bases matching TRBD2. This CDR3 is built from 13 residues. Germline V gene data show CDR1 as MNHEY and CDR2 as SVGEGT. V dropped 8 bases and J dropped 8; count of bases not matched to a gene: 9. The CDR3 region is CASRPAGAYEQFF. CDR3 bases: TGTGCCAGCCGGCCGGCGGGAGCCTATGAGCAGTTCTTC.

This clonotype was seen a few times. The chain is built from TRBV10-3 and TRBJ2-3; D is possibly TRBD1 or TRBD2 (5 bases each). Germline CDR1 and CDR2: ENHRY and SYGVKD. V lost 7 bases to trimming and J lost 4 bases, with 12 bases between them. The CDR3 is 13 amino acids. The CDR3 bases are TGTGCCATCAACTCGGTGGGGGCAGATACGCAGTATTTT. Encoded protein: CAINSVGADTQYF.

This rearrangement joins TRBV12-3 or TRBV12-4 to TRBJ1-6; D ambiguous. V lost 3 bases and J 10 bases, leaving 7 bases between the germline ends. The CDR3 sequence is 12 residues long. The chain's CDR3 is CASSFAGSPLHF. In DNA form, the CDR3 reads TGTGCCAGCAGTTTTGCGGGGTCACCCCTCCACTTT.

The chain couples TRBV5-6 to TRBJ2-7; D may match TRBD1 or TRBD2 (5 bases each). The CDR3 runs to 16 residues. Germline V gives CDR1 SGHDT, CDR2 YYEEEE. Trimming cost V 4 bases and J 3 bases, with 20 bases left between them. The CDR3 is CASSTSGDGFSYEQYF. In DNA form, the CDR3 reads TGTGCCAGCAGCACGTCCGGGGACGGGTTTAGCTACGAGCAGTACTTC.

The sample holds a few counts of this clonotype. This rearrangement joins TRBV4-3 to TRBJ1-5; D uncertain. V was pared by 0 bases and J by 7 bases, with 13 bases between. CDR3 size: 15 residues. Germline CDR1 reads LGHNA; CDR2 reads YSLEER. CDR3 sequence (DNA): TGCGCCAGCAGCCAAGAGTACGAGAGAATGCAGCCCCAGCATTTT. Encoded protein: CASSQEYERMQPQHF.

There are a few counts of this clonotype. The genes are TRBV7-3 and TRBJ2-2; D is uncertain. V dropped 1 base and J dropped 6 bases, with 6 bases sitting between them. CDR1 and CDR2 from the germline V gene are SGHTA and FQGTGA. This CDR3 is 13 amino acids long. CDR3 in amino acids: CASSLIASGELFF. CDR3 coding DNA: TGTGCCAGCAGCTTAATAGCCTCCGGGGAGCTGTTTTTT.

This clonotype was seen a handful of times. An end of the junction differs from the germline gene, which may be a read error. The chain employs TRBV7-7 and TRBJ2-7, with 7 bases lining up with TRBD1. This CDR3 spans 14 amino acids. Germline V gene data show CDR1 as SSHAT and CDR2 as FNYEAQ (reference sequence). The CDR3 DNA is TGTGCTAGCAGCCCATCTACAGGGGACTACGAGCAGTACTTC. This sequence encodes CASSPSTGDYEQYF. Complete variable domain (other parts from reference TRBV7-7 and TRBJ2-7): GAGVSQSPRYKVTKRGQDVTLRCDPISSHATLYWYQQALGQGPEFLTYFNYEAQPDKSGLPSDRFSAERPEGSISTLTIQRTEQRDSAMYRCASSPSTGDYEQYFGPGTRLTVT.

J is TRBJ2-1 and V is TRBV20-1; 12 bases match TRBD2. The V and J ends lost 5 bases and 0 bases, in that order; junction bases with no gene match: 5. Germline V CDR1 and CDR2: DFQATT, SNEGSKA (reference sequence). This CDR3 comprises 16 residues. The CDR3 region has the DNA TGCAGTGCTCGCGGACTAGCGGGACCCTCCTACAATGAGCAGTTCTTC. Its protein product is CSARGLAGPSYNEQFF.

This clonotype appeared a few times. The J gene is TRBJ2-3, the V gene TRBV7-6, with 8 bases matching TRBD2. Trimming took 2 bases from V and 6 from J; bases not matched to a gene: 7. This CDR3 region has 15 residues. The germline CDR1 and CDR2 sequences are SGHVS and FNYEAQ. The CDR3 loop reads CASSLSGGAWDTQYF. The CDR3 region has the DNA TGTGCCAGCAGCTTATCCGGGGGGGCCTGGGATACGCAGTATTTT.

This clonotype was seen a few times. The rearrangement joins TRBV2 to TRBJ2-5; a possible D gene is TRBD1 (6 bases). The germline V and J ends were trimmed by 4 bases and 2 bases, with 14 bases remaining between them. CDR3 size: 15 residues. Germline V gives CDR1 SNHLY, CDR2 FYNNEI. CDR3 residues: CASSGAGAKQETQYF. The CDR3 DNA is TGTGCCAGCAGTGGGGCAGGGGCGAAACAAGAGACCCAGTACTTC.

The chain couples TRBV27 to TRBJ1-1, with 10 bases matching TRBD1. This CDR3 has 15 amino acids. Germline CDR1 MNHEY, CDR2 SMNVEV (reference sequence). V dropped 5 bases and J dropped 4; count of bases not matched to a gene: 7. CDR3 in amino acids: CASSPDRGPTTEAFF. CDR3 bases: TGTGCCAGCAGTCCTGACAGGGGGCCTACCACTGAAGCTTTCTTT.

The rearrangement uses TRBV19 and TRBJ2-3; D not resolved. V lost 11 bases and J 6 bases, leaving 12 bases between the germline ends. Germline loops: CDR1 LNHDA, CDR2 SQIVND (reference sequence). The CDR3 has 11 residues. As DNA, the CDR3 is TGTGCCTCCAGGACCGGGGATACGCAGTATTTT. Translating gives CASRTGDTQYF.

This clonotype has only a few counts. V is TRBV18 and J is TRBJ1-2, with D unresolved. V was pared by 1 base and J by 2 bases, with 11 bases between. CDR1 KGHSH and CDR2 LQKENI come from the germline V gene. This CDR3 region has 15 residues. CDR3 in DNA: TGTGCCAGCTCACCACAGGGCACAACGAACTATGGCTACACCTTC. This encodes CASSPQGTTNYGYTF.

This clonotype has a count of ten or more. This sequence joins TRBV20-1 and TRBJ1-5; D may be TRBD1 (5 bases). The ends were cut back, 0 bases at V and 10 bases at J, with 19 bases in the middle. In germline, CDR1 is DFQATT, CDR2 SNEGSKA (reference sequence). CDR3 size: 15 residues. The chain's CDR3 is CSARDSRRDGVPQHF. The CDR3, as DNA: TGCAGTGCTAGAGATTCCCGCAGGGACGGTGTCCCCCAGCATTTT.

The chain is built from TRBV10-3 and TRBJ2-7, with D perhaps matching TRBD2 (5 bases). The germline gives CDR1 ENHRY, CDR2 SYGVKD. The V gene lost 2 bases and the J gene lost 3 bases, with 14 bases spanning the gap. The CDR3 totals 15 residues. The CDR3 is CAISERLAPDYEQYF. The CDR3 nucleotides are TGTGCCATCAGTGAGAGGCTAGCCCCCGACTACGAGCAGTACTTC.

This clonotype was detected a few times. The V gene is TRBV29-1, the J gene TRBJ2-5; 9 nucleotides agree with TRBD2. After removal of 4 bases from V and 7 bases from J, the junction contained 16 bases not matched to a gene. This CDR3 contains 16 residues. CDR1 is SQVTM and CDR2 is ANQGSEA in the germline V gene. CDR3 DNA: TGCAGCGTTGTGACCGGCGGGAGGGGTTCATATCGGACCCAGTACTTC. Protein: CSVVTGGRGSYRTQYF.